This record covers a single T cell receptor beta chain. Its antigen is not identified. These data come from a study of siplizumab effects on memory and regulatory T cells. Study observations and caveats: In unstimulated cells, naive T cells appeared more diverse than memory T cells and seemed major alloresponse contributors.

Measured with immunoSEQ multiplex PCR; TCRdb has only the in-frame clones, and not every one. The sample includes 75,000 to 100,000 clones, 90% to 95% of them seen just once. This CDR3 is built from 12 residues. The germline CDR1 and CDR2 sequences are MNHNS and SASEGT. The V end was cut by 9 bases, the J end by 3 bases, with 12 bases between. The TCR originated in a human donor in good health. This chain connects TRBV6-1 to TRBJ2-7; weak D call: TRBD2 (5 bases). What was sequenced was non-Treg CD4+ T cells sorted from blood. The DNA of the CDR3 is TGTGCCAGTCGGGCTAGCAACTACGAGCAGTACTTC. Protein product: CASRASNYEQYF.